This T cell receptor (beta chain) is drawn from a study of blood T cells in healthy people across ages. A second PCR, run for about 6 to 12 cycles, used a sample-barcoded 5' primer plus a J-beta primer mix. A single record per CDR3 protein comes from TCRdb applying MiXCR to the 5' RACE reads. The sample yields around 1,600,000 distinct CDR3 sequences, about 45% seen once. The TCR sequence derives from a woman under 30 in good health. Specimen: blood.

The CDR3 sequence: CASSLSVGLETQYF. As DNA, the CDR3 is TGTGCCAGCAGTTTATCCGTGGGGTTAGAGACCCAGTACTTC. V is TRBV12-3 or TRBV12-4 and J is TRBJ2-5; D uncertain. V was trimmed by 2 bases and J by 4 bases, leaving 11 bases between them. There are 14 residues in the CDR3.